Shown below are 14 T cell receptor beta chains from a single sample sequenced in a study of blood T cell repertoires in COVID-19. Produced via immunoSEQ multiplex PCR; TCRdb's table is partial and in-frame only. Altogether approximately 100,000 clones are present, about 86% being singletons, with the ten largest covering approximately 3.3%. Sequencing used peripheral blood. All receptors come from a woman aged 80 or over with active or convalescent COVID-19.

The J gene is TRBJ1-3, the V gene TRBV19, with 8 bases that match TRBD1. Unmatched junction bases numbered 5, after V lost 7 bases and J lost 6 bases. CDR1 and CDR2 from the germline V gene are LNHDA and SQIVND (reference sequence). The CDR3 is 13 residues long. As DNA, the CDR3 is TGTGCCAGTACCTCGGACAGGGCAAACACCATATATTTT. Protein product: CASTSDRANTIYF.

The CDR3: CASSFGAGQGTYEQYF. The CDR3 DNA reads TGTGCCAGCAGCTTTGGGGCGGGACAGGGCACCTACGAGCAGTACTTC. This chain connects TRBV11-2 to TRBJ2-7, with 9 bases fitting TRBD1. Trimming at V came to 3 bases and at J to 2 bases, leaving 8 bases not matched to a gene. Germline V CDR1 and CDR2: SGHAT, FQNNGV. This CDR3 contains 16 residues.

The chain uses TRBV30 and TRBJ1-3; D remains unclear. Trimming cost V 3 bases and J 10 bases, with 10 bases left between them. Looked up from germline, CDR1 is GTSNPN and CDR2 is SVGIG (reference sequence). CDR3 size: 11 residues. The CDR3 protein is CAWSAPLTIYF. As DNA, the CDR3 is TGTGCCTGGAGCGCGCCGCTTACCATATATTTT.

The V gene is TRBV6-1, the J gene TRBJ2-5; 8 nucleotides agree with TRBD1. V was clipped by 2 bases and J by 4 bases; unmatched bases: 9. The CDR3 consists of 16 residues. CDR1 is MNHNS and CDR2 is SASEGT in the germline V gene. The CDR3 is CASSEWRQGAGETQYF. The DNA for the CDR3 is TGTGCCAGCAGTGAATGGCGGCAGGGGGCAGGAGAGACCCAGTACTTC.

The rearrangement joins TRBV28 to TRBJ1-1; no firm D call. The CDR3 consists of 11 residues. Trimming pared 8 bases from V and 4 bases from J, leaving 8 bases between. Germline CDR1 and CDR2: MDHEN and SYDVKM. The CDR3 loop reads CASHSSTEAFF. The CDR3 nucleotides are TGTGCCAGCCACAGCTCCACTGAAGCTTTCTTT.

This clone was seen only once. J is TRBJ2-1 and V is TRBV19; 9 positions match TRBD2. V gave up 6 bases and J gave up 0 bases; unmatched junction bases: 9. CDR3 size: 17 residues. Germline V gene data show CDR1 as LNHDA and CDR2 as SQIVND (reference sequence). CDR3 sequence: CASSSGTSWSSYNEQFF. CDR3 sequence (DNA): TGTGCCAGTAGCTCCGGGACTAGCTGGAGCTCCTACAATGAGCAGTTCTTC.

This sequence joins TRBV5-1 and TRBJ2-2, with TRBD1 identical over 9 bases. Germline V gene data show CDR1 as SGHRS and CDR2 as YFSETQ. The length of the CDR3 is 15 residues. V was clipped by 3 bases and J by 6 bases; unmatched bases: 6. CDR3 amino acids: CASSSRTGGPGELFF. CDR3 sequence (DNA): TGCGCCAGCAGCTCGCGCACAGGGGGCCCCGGGGAGCTGTTTTTT. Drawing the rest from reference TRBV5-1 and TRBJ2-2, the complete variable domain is KAGVTQTPRYLIKTRGQQVTLSCSPISGHRSVSWYQQTPGQGLQFLFEYFSETQRNKGNFPGRFSGRQFSNSRSEMNVSTLELGDSALYLCASSSRTGGPGELFFGEGSRLTVL.

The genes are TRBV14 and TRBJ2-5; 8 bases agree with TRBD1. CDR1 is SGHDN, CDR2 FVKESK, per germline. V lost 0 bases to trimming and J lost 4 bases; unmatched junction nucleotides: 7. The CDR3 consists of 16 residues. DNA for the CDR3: TGTGCCAGCAGCCAAGATTTAGGCAGGGGGCCAGAGACCCAGTACTTC. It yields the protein CASSQDLGRGPETQYF.

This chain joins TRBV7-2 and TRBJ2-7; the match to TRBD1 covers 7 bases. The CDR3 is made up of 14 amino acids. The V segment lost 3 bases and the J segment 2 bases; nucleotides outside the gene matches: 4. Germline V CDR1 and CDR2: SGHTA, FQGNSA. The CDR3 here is CASSFTGVTYEQYF. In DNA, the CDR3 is TGTGCCAGCAGCTTCACAGGGGTCACCTACGAGCAGTACTTC.

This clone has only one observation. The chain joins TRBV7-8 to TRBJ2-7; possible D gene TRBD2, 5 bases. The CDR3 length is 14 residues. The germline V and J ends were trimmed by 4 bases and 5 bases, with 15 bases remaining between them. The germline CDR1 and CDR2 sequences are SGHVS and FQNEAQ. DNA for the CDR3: TGTGCCAGCAGCTGGAGCGGTAAGAGGGACGAGCAGTACTTC. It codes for CASSWSGKRDEQYF.

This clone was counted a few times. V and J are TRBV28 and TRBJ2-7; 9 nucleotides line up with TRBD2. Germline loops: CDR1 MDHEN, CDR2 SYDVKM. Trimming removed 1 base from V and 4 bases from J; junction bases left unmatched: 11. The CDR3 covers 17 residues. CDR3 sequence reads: CASSLSSYLAGPYEQYF. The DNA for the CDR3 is TGTGCCAGCAGTTTATCCTCCTACCTAGCGGGGCCGTACGAGCAGTACTTC.

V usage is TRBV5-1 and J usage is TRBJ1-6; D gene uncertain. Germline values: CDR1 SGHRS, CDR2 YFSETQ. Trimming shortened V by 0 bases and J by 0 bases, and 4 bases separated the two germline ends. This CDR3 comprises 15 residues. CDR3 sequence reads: CASSLESSYNSPLHF. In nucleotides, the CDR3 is TGCGCCAGCAGCTTGGAGAGCTCCTATAATTCACCCCTCCACTTT. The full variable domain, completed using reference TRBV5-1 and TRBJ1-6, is KAGVTQTPRYLIKTRGQQVTLSCSPISGHRSVSWYQQTPGQGLQFLFEYFSETQRNKGNFPGRFSGRQFSNSRSEMNVSTLELGDSALYLCASSLESSYNSPLHFGNGTRLTVT.

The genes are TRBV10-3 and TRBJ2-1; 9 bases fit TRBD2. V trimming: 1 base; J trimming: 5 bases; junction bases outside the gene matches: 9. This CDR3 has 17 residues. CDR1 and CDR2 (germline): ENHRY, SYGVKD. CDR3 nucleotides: TGTGCCATCAGTGAGTACCAGCGGGAGGAGTTAAACAATGAGCAGTTCTTC. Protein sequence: CAISEYQREELNNEQFF.

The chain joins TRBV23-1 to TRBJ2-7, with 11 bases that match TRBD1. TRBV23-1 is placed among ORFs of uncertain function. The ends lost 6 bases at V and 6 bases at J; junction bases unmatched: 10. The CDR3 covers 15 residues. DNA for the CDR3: TGCGCCAGCAGCGTCCGGGACAGGGGGTCTGGCGAGCAGTACTTC. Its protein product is CASSVRDRGSGEQYF.